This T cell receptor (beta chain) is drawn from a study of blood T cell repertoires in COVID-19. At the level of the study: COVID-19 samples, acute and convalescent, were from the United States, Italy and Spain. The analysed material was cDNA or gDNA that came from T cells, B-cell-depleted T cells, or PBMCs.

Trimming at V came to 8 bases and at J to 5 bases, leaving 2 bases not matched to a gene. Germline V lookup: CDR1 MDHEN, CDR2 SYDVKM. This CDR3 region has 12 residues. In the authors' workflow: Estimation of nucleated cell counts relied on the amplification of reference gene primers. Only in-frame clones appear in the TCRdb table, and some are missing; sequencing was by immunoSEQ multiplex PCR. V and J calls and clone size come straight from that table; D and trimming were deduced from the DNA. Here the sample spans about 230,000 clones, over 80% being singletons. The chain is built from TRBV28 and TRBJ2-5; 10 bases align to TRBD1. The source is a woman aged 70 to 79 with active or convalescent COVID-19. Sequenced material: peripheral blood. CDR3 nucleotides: TGTGCCAGCGGGGGACAGGGGGAGACCCAGTACTTC. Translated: CASGGQGETQYF. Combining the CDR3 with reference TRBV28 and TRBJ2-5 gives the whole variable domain DVKVTQSSRYLVKRTGEKVFLECVQDMDHENMFWYRQDPGLGLRLIYFSYDVKMKEKGDIPEGYSVSREKKERFSLILESASTNQTSMYLCASGGQGETQYFGPGTRLLVL.